This is a list of T cell receptor beta chains from one sample in a study of T cell repertoires in cytomegalovirus infection. TCRdb re-analysed the reads in MiXCR, keeping a single row per CDR3 protein. The repertoire holds 62,000 or so distinct CDR3 sequences, 20% seen once, with around 70% in the top ten. No antigens are known for them. The sample consisted of CD8+ T cells from cultured PBMCs, taken from culture after CMV antigen stimulation. All receptors derive from a human donor in good health (CMV status not recorded). Some clones in this sample may be carry-over from other donors' samples. The CDR3 runs from the conserved cysteine through the conserved F or W. D genes are given only for firm matches. Size values are once, few and many counts, or a class for expanded clones, and some rows have none.

TGTGCCATCACCGAGGGCGGGATCACTGAAGCTTTCTTT	CAITEGGITEAFF	-	TRBV10-3	-	TRBJ1-1
TGTGCCAGCAGCAATCATCAAATAGCCTCCTACGAGCAGTACTTC	CASSNHQIASYEQYF	few	TRBV7-2	-	TRBJ2-7
TGTGCCAGCAGCTTAGTAGTCGACAGGGGGGGTGAGCAGTTCTTC	CASSLVVDRGGEQFF	many	TRBV7-8	TRBD1	TRBJ2-1
TGTGCCACCAGTGATTTATCGAACACCGGGGAGCTGTTTTTT	CATSDLSNTGELFF	-	TRBV24-1	-	TRBJ2-2
TGCGCCAGCAGCCAAGGAACGGAACTCTCCTACGAGCAGTACTTC	CASSQGTELSYEQYF	-	TRBV4-3	-	TRBJ2-7
TGTGCCAGCAGCTTTGAGGACAGGGTTGGTGATACGCAGTATTTT	CASSFEDRVGDTQYF	few	TRBV7-9	TRBD1	TRBJ2-3
TGTGCCAGCGGAGCGCAGGGAAACATTCAGTACTTC	CASGAQGNIQYF	-	TRBV27	-	TRBJ2-4
TGCAGTGCTCCCCGGGACACCGCTTTCACAGATACGCAGTATTTT	CSAPRDTAFTDTQYF	few	TRBV20-1	-	TRBJ2-3
TGTGCCAGCAGTCCGACAGGCTTCGAGGGCAATCAGCCCCAGCATTTT	CASSPTGFEGNQPQHF	-	TRBV3-1	-	TRBJ1-5
TGTGCCAGCAGCCCTCTGAAGGAACAAGAGACCCAGTACTTC	CASSPLKEQETQYF	-	TRBV11-2	-	TRBJ2-5
TGTGCCAGCGAGGGACAGGACAGAAGGAATGAAAAACTGTTTTTT	CASEGQDRRNEKLFF	-	TRBV25-1	TRBD1	TRBJ1-4
TGTGCCAGCACCCATTCGAGGGTTCAAGAGACCCAGTACTTC	CASTHSRVQETQYF	-	TRBV7-2	-	TRBJ2-5
TGTGCCAGCAGTTACGAGGGCCTAGCCAAAAACATTCAGTACTTC	CASSYEGLAKNIQYF	-	TRBV6-2/TRBV6-3	-	TRBJ2-4
TGCAGTGCTAGAGATCCGGGGGGGCCCGGAGCAGATACGCAGTATTTT	CSARDPGGPGADTQYF	few	TRBV20-1	TRBD2	TRBJ2-3
TGTGCCAGCACCCGGGGGGGGGACAATGAGCAGTTCTTC	CASTRGGDNEQFF	-	TRBV11-2	TRBD2	TRBJ2-1